Below, 11 T cell receptor beta chains from the same sample are listed, as sequenced in a study of blood T cells in healthy people across ages. Combining a sample-barcoded 5' primer with a J-beta primer mix, a second PCR ran for roughly 6 to 12 cycles. TCRdb recomputed calls from the 5' RACE reads with MiXCR, one row per CDR3 protein. The table records around 800,000 distinct CDR3 sequences, less than 70% of them present only once. Sequences were obtained from blood. The receptor source for this set is a man aged 80 or over in good health.

This clonotype was seen more than once but under ten times. This chain connects TRBV12-3 or TRBV12-4 to TRBJ2-1; D possibly corresponds to TRBD2 (5 bases). This CDR3 spans 14 amino acids. V dropped 6 bases and J dropped 1 base, with 10 bases sitting between them. CDR3 DNA: TGTGCCAGCAGACCCGGGGAGTCCTACAATGAGCAGTTCTTC. Translated, it gives CASRPGESYNEQFF.

This clonotype was seen only a few times. This chain connects TRBV5-1 to TRBJ1-5; D not resolved. The V gene's germline CDR1 is SGHRS and CDR2 YFSETQ. V was pared by 5 bases and J by 12 bases, with 18 bases between. The CDR3 has 13 residues. CDR3 in amino acids: CASRVWPDSLQHF. In nucleotides, the CDR3 is TGCGCCAGCAGGGTATGGCCGGATTCACTCCAGCATTTT.

A few counts support this clonotype. V gene TRBV29-1 combines with J gene TRBJ1-1, with 9 bases lining up with TRBD1. The germline V gene has CDR1 SQVTM and CDR2 ANQGSEA. This CDR3 is built from 12 residues. The ends lost 8 bases at V and 8 bases at J; junction bases unmatched: 9. CDR3 nucleotides: TGCAGCACCCAACAGGGGGCTACGGAAGCTTTCTTT. Protein: CSTQQGATEAFF.

Comment on this clonotype: At one boundary the junction diverges from the germline segment, which might be a read error. V gene TRBV29-1 combines with J gene TRBJ2-1; 7 positions agree with TRBD2. CDR3 size: 13 residues. CDR1 and CDR2 from the germline V gene are SQVTM and ANQGSEA. In nucleotides, the CDR3 is TGCAGCGCTGAAGCGGGACGGACGAATGAGCAGTTCTTC. Amino acid sequence: CSAEAGRTNEQFF.

This chain joins TRBV4-1 and TRBJ2-7, with D possibly matching TRBD2 (6 bases). CDR3 length: 14 residues. V lost 0 bases to trimming and J lost 2 bases, with 8 bases between them. Germline values: CDR1 MGHRA, CDR2 YSYEKL. The CDR3 sequence: CASSQEPGAYEQYF. CDR3 nucleotide sequence: TGCGCCAGCAGCCAAGAACCGGGAGCCTACGAGCAGTACTTC.

This clonotype was seen more than once but under ten times. The J gene is TRBJ2-5, the V gene TRBV6-6; D is perhaps TRBD1 or TRBD2 (5 bases each). Germline CDR1 and CDR2: MNHNY and SVGAGI (reference sequence). V was pared by 5 bases and J by 1 base, with 11 bases between. CDR3 length: 14 residues. The chain's CDR3 is CASSRLGTQETQYF. The CDR3 DNA follows: TGTGCCAGCAGTCGCTTAGGGACCCAAGAGACCCAGTACTTC.

This clonotype was counted a few times. This sequence joins TRBV7-2 and TRBJ1-2; D may be TRBD1 (6 bases). Germline values: CDR1 SGHTA, CDR2 FQGNSA. V was shortened by 1 base and J by 6 bases, with 12 bases between the two germline ends. The CDR3 spans 14 residues. CDR3 sequence: CASSLGGPRDGYTF. The CDR3 DNA is TGTGCCAGCAGCTTAGGGGGGCCCAGGGATGGCTACACCTTC.

The rearrangement links TRBV7-9 to TRBJ1-2; a possible D gene is TRBD1 (6 bases). The V end lost 6 bases, the J end lost 1 base, and 15 bases lay between the germline ends. The CDR3 consists of 15 residues. CDR1 SEHNR and CDR2 FQNEAQ come from the germline V gene (reference sequence). CDR3 in DNA: TGTGCCAGCAGTTACGGGACACGTCTTAACTATGGCTACACCTTC. Translated, it gives CASSYGTRLNYGYTF.

V usage is TRBV14 and J usage is TRBJ2-2, with 7 bases fitting TRBD2. Germline loops: CDR1 SGHDN, CDR2 FVKESK. This CDR3 is built from 15 residues. Trimming removed 5 bases from V and 6 bases from J; junction bases left unmatched: 9. The CDR3 DNA reads TGTGCCAGCAGCGCGGGACTACTGGCACCCGGGGAGCTGTTTTTT. Residues: CASSAGLLAPGELFF.

The CDR3 nucleotides read TGCAGTGCTAGATCAAGGGGATCTGGGGCCAACGTCCTGACTTTC. Translation: CSARSRGSGANVLTF. The chain is built from TRBV20-1 and TRBJ2-6; D perhaps matches TRBD1 (5 bases). V lost 2 bases and J lost 1, with 9 bases in between. The CDR3 runs to 15 residues. CDR1 and CDR2 (germline): DFQATT, SNEGSKA (reference sequence).

This clonotype was recorded once. This rearrangement joins TRBV7-9 to TRBJ1-4; TRBD1 matches at 8 bases. Trimming removed 5 bases from V and 3 bases from J; junction bases left unmatched: 5. Germline loops: CDR1 SEHNR, CDR2 FQNEAQ (reference sequence). This CDR3 is built from 15 residues. This CDR3 is CASSPQGAANEKLFF. For the CDR3, the DNA is TGTGCCAGCAGCCCGCAGGGGGCGGCTAATGAAAAACTGTTTTTT.